The source of this T cell receptor (beta chain) is a study of EBV T-cell therapy then PD-1 blockade in nasopharyngeal carcinoma (dated by TCRdb to about 2021). On this clone itself: No antigen is known for it. Base qualities are not recorded, but no much larger clone differs from it by a single base.

The Qiagen DNeasy Kit was used to extract genomic DNA from the sorted cells. TCR beta chain deep sequencing was performed on the immunoSEQ platform. In the paper's pipeline: Repertoire data analysis was performed with the immunoSEQ Analyzer software. Imported from immuneACCESS, the table was reduced by TCRdb to in-frame sequences with V and J called. These copies leave out some clones; in studies compared against another copy, an unresolved V gene accounts for under half, and the cause of the remainder is not known. That table furnishes V, J and clone size, whereas the DNA furnished D and trimming. The sample table contains some 17,000 clones; only one count was recorded for approximately 88% of them. In total, the top ten clones hold 25% to 35% of the sample. Interpreted using the paper, the treatment or condition label stands for: AdE1-LMPpoly-expanded autologous EBV-specific T-cell therapy followed by anti-PD-1 nivolumab.

This TCR was sampled from a man aged 35 to 55 with nasopharyngeal carcinoma. This specimen was CD8+ T cells from blood, taken at day 0 from a patient whose treatment included autologous EBV-specific T cells and nivolumab.

The CDR3 reads as follows: CASSRQEYEQYF. The DNA sequence reads TGTGCCAGCAGTCGGCAGGAATACGAGCAGTACTTC. The rearranged segments are TRBV6-2 or TRBV6-3 and TRBJ2-7, with the D gene not clear enough to name. The CDR3 contains 12 residues, cysteine and phenylalanine counted. Left in the record is the CDR3 DNA by itself, 36 bases read in frame from the first base. CDR1 and CDR2, per the germline V gene, are MNHEY and SVGEGT. V gives up 5 bases and J gives up 4 bases, and the segment between their germline ends measures 9 bases.